These 20 T cell receptor beta chains originate from one sample sequenced in a study of cytomegalovirus exposure and HLA in healthy donors. PCR amplification relied on 60 Vbeta primers (plus 13 Jbeta primers). The method was immunoSEQ multiplex PCR; TCRdb's version includes in-frame clones alone and lacks a portion of them. Counted here are roughly 150,000 clones, about 74% occurring once; the ten biggest clones make up 13%. The sequencing sample was made of PBMCs. These receptors were obtained from a man aged 35-49 years in good health and CMV-seropositive.

The J gene is TRBJ2-7, the V gene TRBV27, with TRBD2 matching over 7 bases. The V gene's germline CDR1 is MNHEY and CDR2 SMNVEV (reference sequence). The CDR3 loop spans 15 amino acids. Germline trimming cut 6 bases from V and 6 bases from J; bases unmatched to any gene: 14. CDR3 protein: CASSQILGGRGEQYF. DNA for the CDR3: TGTGCCAGCAGCCAGATATTAGGAGGGAGGGGCGAGCAGTACTTC.

This clone came up once. The gene calls are TRBV11-2 and TRBJ2-7; D ambiguous. The CDR3 totals 14 residues. V was pared by 3 bases and J by 1 base, with 10 bases between. Germline V CDR1 and CDR2: SGHAT, FQNNGV. CDR3 in amino acids: CASSFGPSSYEQYF. CDR3 DNA sequence: TGTGCCAGCAGCTTTGGTCCTAGTTCCTACGAGCAGTACTTC.

The V and J genes are TRBV10-3 and TRBJ2-3, with 7 bases lining up with TRBD1. J gave up 0 bases and V 8 bases, and 2 bases lay outside the gene matches. The CDR3 is made up of 13 amino acids. Germline V gene sequence: CDR1 ENHRY, CDR2 SYGVKD. For the CDR3, the DNA is TGTGCCATCCGGGACAGCAGCACAGATACGCAGTATTTT. This encodes CAIRDSSTDTQYF.

This rearrangement joins TRBV19 to TRBJ2-3, with 12 bases that match TRBD2. V dropped 7 bases and J dropped 6; count of bases not matched to a gene: 11. CDR1 and CDR2 from the germline V gene are LNHDA and SQIVND (reference sequence). The CDR3 spans 16 residues. The CDR3 nucleotides are TGTGCCAGTACCGTGACTAGCGGGGGTTCATTTGATACGCAGTATTTT. As protein: CASTVTSGGSFDTQYF.

The genes are TRBV30 and TRBJ2-1, with 11 nucleotides matching TRBD2. The ends lost 4 bases at V and 8 bases at J; junction bases unmatched: 7. The CDR3 is made up of 14 amino acids. CDR1 and CDR2 from the germline V gene are GTSNPN and SVGIG (reference sequence). As DNA, the CDR3 is TGTGCCTGGACGAGACTAGCGGGATGGGATGAGCAGTTCTTC. It encodes CAWTRLAGWDEQFF.

This clone has more than one count but fewer than ten. The V call is TRBV6-8, the J call TRBJ2-3; TRBD2 agrees at 8 bases. Losses at the gene ends were 0 bases for V and 6 bases for J; bases not matched to a gene: 2. The CDR3 has 14 residues. The germline V gene encodes CDR1 MNHGY and CDR2 SAAAGT. The CDR3 is CASSYSERGDTQYF. For the CDR3, the DNA is TGTGCCAGCAGTTACTCAGAGCGGGGGGATACGCAGTATTTT.

The chain recombines TRBV13 with TRBJ1-1; D perhaps matches TRBD1 (5 bases). The V gene's germline CDR1 is PRHDT and CDR2 FYEKMQ (reference sequence). CDR3 length: 15 residues. V lost 5 bases to trimming and J lost 0 bases, with 13 bases between them. The CDR3 sequence: CASSPRVGMNTEAFF. The CDR3 DNA reads as TGTGCCAGCAGCCCCAGGGTGGGGATGAACACTGAAGCTTTCTTT. The whole variable domain, filled in from reference TRBV13 and TRBJ1-1, reads AAGVIQSPRHLIKEKRETATLKCYPIPRHDTVYWYQQGPGQDPQFLISFYEKMQSDKGSIPDRFSAQQFSDYHSELNMSSLELGDSALYFCASSPRVGMNTEAFFGQGTRLTVV.

This chain joins TRBV5-5 and TRBJ2-7; possible D gene TRBD1, 6 bases. Trimming took 4 bases from V and 2 from J, leaving 19 bases between them. Germline CDR1 SGHKS, CDR2 YYEKEE (reference sequence). The CDR3 length is 16 residues. CDR3 sequence reads: CASSQTGPPDTYEQYF. The CDR3 coding sequence is TGTGCCAGCAGCCAGACAGGCCCTCCTGATACCTACGAGCAGTACTTC. Filled out from reference TRBV5-5 and TRBJ2-7, the complete variable domain reads DAGVTQSPTHLIKTRGQQVTLRCSPISGHKSVSWYQQVLGQGPQFIFQYYEKEERGRGNFPDRFSARQFPNYSSELNVNALLLGDSALYLCASSQTGPPDTYEQYFGPGTRLTVT.

V and J are TRBV7-2 and TRBJ1-1; 10 bases fit TRBD1. V was pared by 6 bases and J by 4 bases, with 14 bases of the junction left unmatched. CDR3 size: 17 residues. Germline CDR1 SGHTA, CDR2 FQGNSA. The CDR3 region is CASSLRGTGDAFTEAFF. CDR3 nucleotide sequence: TGTGCCAGCAGTTTACGCGGGACAGGGGATGCGTTCACTGAAGCTTTCTTT.

The chain couples TRBV5-8 to TRBJ1-1, with 7 bases aligning to TRBD1. Germline V gene data show CDR1 as SGHTS and CDR2 as YDEGEE. This CDR3 contains 15 residues. The V segment lost 0 bases and the J segment 6 bases; nucleotides outside the gene matches: 8. Here the CDR3 reads CASSLDRGRVAEAFF. As DNA, the CDR3 is TGTGCCAGCAGCTTGGACAGGGGAAGGGTCGCTGAAGCTTTCTTT.

This rearrangement joins TRBV7-2 to TRBJ1-3; D is unclear. V was shortened by 2 bases and J by 4 bases, with 12 bases between the two germline ends. Per the germline V gene, CDR1 is SGHTA and CDR2 is FQGNSA. The CDR3 consists of 15 residues. DNA of the CDR3: TGTGCCAGCAGCTTAACGACGGGGTCCGGAAACACCATATATTTT. It yields the protein CASSLTTGSGNTIYF.

This sequence joins TRBV7-9 and TRBJ1-6; D may be TRBD1 (6 bases). V was shortened by 5 bases and J by 10 bases, with 12 bases between the two germline ends. Germline CDR1 is SEHNR and CDR2 is FQNEAQ (reference sequence). This CDR3 is built from 13 residues. Here the CDR3 reads CASSPPGESPLHF. Written as DNA, the CDR3 is TGTGCCAGCAGCCCTCCAGGGGAATCACCCCTCCACTTT.

The chain joins TRBV15 to TRBJ2-4, with 8 bases that match TRBD1. This CDR3 is 17 amino acids long. Looked up from germline, CDR1 is LNHNV and CDR2 is YYDKDF (reference sequence). V dropped 6 bases and J dropped 0; count of bases not matched to a gene: 10. In DNA form, the CDR3 reads TGTGCCACCAGGATCACATCGACAGGGGAAGCCAAAAACATTCAGTACTTC. Translating gives CATRITSTGEAKNIQYF.

This clone was seen once. The chain joins TRBV4-3 to TRBJ2-7, with D perhaps TRBD1 (5 bases). CDR1 is LGHNA and CDR2 is YSLEER in the germline V gene. With 4 bases removed from V and 2 bases from J, the gap between germline ends came to 15 bases. CDR3 length: 15 amino acids. The CDR3 loop is CASSRDGQRAYEQYF. The DNA of the CDR3 is TGCGCCAGCAGCCGAGATGGACAACGGGCCTACGAGCAGTACTTC.

The chain links TRBV30 to TRBJ1-4; possibly TRBD1 for D (6 bases). The CDR3 is 12 residues long. The V gene's germline CDR1 is GTSNPN and CDR2 SVGIG (reference sequence). V was shortened by 5 bases and J by 8 bases, with 12 bases between the two germline ends. CDR3 region: CAWGGPGEKLFF. CDR3 sequence (DNA): TGTGCCTGGGGGGGCCCGGGGGAAAAACTGTTTTTT.

The genes are TRBV19 and TRBJ2-2; 11 bases align to TRBD2. The germline V gene has CDR1 LNHDA and CDR2 SQIVND (reference sequence). There are 15 residues in the CDR3. J was trimmed by 8 bases and V by 6 bases; bases with no gene match: 8. The CDR3 region is CASRSLAGALGELFF. CDR3 sequence (DNA): TGTGCCAGTAGGTCACTAGCGGGAGCGTTAGGGGAGCTGTTTTTT.

The rearrangement links TRBV5-1 to TRBJ1-4; tentatively, D is TRBD1 (5 bases). The V and J ends lost 4 bases and 7 bases respectively, with 14 bases between them. The CDR3 length is 14 residues. Germline-derived CDR1 and CDR2 are SGHRS and YFSETQ. CDR3 amino acids: CASSPTGVGEKLFF. The CDR3 DNA sequence: TGCGCCAGCAGCCCAACAGGAGTCGGTGAAAAACTGTTTTTT.

V and J are TRBV19 and TRBJ1-1; 9 nucleotides agree with TRBD1. Germline V lookup: CDR1 LNHDA, CDR2 SQIVND (reference sequence). V lost 4 bases and J lost 7; bases outside the gene matches: 7. The CDR3 consists of 14 residues. Here the CDR3 DNA reads TGTGCCAGTAGTACCGGGACAGGGCTCAGTGAAGCTTTCTTT. Translation: CASSTGTGLSEAFF.

The chain couples TRBV7-2 to TRBJ1-4; 9 bases line up with TRBD1. Germline V lookup: CDR1 SGHTA, CDR2 FQGNSA. This CDR3 is 13 amino acids long. The V segment lost 2 bases and the J segment 10 bases; nucleotides outside the gene matches: 2. CDR3 sequence: CASSLPTGGKLFF. The CDR3, as DNA: TGTGCCAGCAGCTTACCGACAGGGGGAAAACTGTTTTTT.

The V call is TRBV5-4, the J call TRBJ2-7, with TRBD2 matching over 14 bases. The CDR3 has 16 residues. Germline CDR1 is SGHNT and CDR2 is YYREEE (reference sequence). The junction had 7 bases not matched to a gene; V was cut back by 4 bases and J by 4 bases. The CDR3 DNA is TGTGCCAGCAGCGCTGGGACTAGCGGGAGTTGGTACGAGCAGTACTTC. Translated, it gives CASSAGTSGSWYEQYF.